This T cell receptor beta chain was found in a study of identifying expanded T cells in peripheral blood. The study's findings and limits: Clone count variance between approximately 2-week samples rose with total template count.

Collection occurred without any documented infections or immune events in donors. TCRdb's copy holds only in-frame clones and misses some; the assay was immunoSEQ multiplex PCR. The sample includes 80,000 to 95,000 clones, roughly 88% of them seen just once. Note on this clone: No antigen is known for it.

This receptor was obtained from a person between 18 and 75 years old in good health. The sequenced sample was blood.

CDR3 DNA: TGTGCCAGCTCCCTCTCCGTCAGTAATAGCAATCAGCCCCAGCATTTT. Translating gives CASSLSVSNSNQPQHF. J is TRBJ1-5 and V is TRBV18; unclear D gene. V was pared by 6 bases and J by 0 bases, with 15 bases between. In germline, CDR1 is KGHSH, CDR2 LQKENI. The CDR3 contains 16 residues.